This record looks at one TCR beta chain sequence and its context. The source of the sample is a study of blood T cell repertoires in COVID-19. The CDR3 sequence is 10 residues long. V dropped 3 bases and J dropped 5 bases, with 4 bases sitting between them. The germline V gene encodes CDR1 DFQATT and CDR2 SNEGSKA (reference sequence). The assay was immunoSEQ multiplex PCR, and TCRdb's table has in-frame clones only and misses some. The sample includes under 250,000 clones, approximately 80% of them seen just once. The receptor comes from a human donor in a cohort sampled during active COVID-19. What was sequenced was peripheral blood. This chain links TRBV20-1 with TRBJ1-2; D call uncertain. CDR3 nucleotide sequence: TGCAGTGCTAGCTTGTATGGCTACACCTTC. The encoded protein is CSASLYGYTF.